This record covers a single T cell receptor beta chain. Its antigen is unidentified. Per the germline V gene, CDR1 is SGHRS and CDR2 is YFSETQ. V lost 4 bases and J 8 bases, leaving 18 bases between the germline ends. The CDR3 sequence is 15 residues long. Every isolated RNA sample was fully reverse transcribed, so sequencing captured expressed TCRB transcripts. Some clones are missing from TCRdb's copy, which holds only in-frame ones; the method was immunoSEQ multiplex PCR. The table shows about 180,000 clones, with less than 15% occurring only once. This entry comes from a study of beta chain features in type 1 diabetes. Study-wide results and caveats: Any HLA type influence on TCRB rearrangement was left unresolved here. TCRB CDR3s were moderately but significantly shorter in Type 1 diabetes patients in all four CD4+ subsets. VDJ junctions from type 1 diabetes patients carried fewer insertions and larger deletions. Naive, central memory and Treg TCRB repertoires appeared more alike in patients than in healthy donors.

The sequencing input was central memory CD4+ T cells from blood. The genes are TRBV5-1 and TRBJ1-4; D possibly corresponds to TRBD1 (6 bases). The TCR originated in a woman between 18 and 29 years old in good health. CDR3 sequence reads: CASSLYRASGEKLFF. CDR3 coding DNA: TGCGCCAGCAGCCTTTACAGGGCTAGCGGCGAAAAACTGTTTTTT.